The 2 T cell receptor beta chains reported below all come from one sample, sequenced in a study of graft-versus-host responses after intestinal transplantation. Clones were read by immunoSEQ multiplex PCR, and TCRdb kept only the in-frame ones, dropping some. The data hold some 90,000 clones, with 85% to 95% observed a single time. Their specific antigens are unknown. The sample here was unstimulated CD8+ T cells sorted from spleen or lymph node cells, taken before intestinal transplant. The receptor source for this set is a human donor who received an intestinal transplant.

The chain employs TRBV9 and TRBJ1-5, with D hard to call. Germline CDR1 reads SGDLS; CDR2 reads YYNGEE. The CDR3 totals 12 residues. The V gene lost 3 bases and the J gene lost 4 bases, with 5 bases spanning the gap. The CDR3 bases are TGTGCCAGCAGCGGAGGGAATCAGCCCCAGCATTTT. Its translation is CASSGGNQPQHF.

The chain has TRBV5-4 and TRBJ2-1; TRBD1 might be the D (6 bases). Trimming removed 1 base from V and 9 bases from J, with 14 bases in between. CDR3 length: 14 residues. Germline V gene sequence: CDR1 SGHNT, CDR2 YYREEE (reference sequence). The CDR3 region has the DNA TGTGCCAGCAGCTTGTCAGGGGCGAACAGTGAGCAGTTCTTC. Its protein is CASSLSGANSEQFF.